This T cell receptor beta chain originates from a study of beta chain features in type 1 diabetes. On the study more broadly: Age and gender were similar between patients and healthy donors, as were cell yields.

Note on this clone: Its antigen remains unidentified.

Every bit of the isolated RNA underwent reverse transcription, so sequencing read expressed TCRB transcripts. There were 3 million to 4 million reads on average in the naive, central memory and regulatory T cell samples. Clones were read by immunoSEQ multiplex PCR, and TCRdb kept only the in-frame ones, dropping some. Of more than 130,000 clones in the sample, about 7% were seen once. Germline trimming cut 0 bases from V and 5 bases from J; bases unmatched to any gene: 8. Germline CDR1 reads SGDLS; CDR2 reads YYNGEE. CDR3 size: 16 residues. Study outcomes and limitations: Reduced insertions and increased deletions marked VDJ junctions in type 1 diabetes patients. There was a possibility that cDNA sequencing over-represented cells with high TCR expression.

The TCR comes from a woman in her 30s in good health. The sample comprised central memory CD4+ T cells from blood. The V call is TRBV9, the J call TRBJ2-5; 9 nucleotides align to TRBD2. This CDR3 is CASSVVGTSFYETQYF. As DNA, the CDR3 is TGTGCCAGCAGCGTAGTTGGGACTAGCTTCTATGAGACCCAGTACTTC.